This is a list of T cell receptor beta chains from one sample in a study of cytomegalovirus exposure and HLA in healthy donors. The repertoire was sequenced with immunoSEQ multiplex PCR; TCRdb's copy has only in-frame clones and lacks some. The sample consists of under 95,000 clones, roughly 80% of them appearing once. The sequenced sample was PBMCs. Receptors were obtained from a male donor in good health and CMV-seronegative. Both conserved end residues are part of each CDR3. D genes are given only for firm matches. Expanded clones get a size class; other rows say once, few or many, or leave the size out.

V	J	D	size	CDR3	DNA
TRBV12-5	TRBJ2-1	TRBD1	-	CASGLPTGQGGSNEQFF	TGTGCTAGTGGTTTGCCCACGGGACAGGGGGGAAGTAATGAGCAGTTCTTC
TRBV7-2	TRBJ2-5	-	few	CASRPGLFGAGETQYF	TGTGCCAGCAGACCAGGGCTTTTCGGCGCTGGAGAGACCCAGTACTTC
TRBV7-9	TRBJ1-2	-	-	CASSLGDSWEDYGYTF	TGTGCCAGCAGCTTGGGAGATTCATGGGAAGACTATGGCTACACCTTC
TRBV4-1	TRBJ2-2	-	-	CASSAGPGGTGELFF	TGCGCCAGCAGCGCCGGTCCAGGAGGGACCGGGGAGCTGTTTTTT
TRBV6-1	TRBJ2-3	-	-	CASSGSGYSSTDTQYF	TGTGCCAGCAGTGGATCGGGGTACAGCAGCACAGATACGCAGTATTTT
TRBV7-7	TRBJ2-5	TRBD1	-	CASSFRQGETQYF	TGTGCCAGCAGCTTCCGACAGGGAGAGACCCAGTACTTC
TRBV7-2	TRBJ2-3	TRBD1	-	CASSLTGGVGTDTQYF	TGTGCCAGCAGCTTGACAGGGGGCGTCGGCACAGATACGCAGTATTTT
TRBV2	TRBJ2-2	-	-	CASSDNRSGPPGELFF	TGTGCCAGCAGTGATAATAGAAGCGGTCCCCCAGGGGAGCTGTTTTTT
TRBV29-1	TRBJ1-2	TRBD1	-	CSGGGGGNYGYTF	TGCAGCGGGGGAGGAGGGGGCAACTATGGCTACACCTTC
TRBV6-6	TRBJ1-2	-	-	CASSPAGDYYGYPF	TGTGCCAGTTCACCGGCAGGGGACTACTATGGCTACCCCTTC
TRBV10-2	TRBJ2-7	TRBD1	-	CASSRQGSIYEQYF	TGCGCCAGCAGTAGACAGGGGTCAATCTACGAGCAGTACTTC
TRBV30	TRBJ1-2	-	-	CAWSGWDTINYGYPF	TGTGCCTGGAGTGGATGGGACACCATTAACTATGGCTACCCCTTC
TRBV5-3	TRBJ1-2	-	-	CARSRGQAYGYTF	TGTGCCAGAAGCAGAGGACAAGCCTATGGCTACACCTTC
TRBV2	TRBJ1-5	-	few	CASSEERDQPQHF	TGTGCCAGCAGTGAAGAGAGGGATCAGCCCCAGCATTTT
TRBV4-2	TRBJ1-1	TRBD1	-	CASSQRGQGASTEAFF	TGTGCCAGCAGCCAACGAGGACAGGGGGCAAGCACTGAAGCTTTCTTT
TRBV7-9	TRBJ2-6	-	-	CASSTSGRGRANVLTF	TGTGCCAGCAGCACATCAGGCCGAGGGCGAGCCAACGTCCTGACTTTC
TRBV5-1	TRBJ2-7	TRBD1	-	CASRYFSGTGGGYEQYF	TGCGCCAGCAGATATTTCTCTGGGACAGGGGGCGGTTACGAGCAGTACTTC
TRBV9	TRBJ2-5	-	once	CASSVFSQETQYF	TGTGCCAGCAGCGTATTCTCCCAAGAGACCCAGTACTTC
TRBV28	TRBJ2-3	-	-	CASSPDEGGGTDTQYF	TGTGCCAGCAGTCCTGACGAGGGAGGTGGCACAGATACGCAGTATTTT
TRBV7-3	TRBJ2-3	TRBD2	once	CASSSGLAPDTQYF	TGTGCCAGCAGCTCTGGACTAGCCCCAGATACGCAGTATTTT
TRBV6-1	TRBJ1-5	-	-	CASRTIGYSNQPQHF	TGTGCCAGCCGTACTATTGGGTATAGCAATCAGCCCCAGCATTTT
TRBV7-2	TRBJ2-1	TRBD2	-	CASSLVGLAGGNEQFF	TGTGCCAGCAGCTTAGTAGGACTAGCGGGGGGCAATGAGCAGTTCTTC
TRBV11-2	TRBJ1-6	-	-	CASSSRTANSPLHF	TGTGCCAGCAGCTCCAGGACAGCTAATTCACCCCTCCACTTT
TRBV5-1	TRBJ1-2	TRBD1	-	CASREPGQANYGYTF	TGCGCCAGCAGAGAGCCGGGACAGGCTAACTATGGCTACACCTTC
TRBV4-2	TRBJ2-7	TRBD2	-	CASSQSMGGYYEQYF	TGTGCCAGCAGCCAATCTATGGGGGGGTACTACGAGCAGTACTTC
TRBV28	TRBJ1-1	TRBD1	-	CATIQGASTEAFF	TGTGCCACCATACAGGGGGCAAGCACTGAAGCTTTCTTT
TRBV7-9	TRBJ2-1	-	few	CASSSFVGVRGNEQFF	TGTGCCAGCAGCTCCTTTGTCGGGGTCCGCGGTAATGAGCAGTTCTTC
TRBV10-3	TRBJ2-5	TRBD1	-	CAIRGTGAQETQYF	TGTGCCATCAGAGGGACAGGGGCCCAAGAGACCCAGTACTTC
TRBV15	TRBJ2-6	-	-	CATSITPGQSSGANVLTF	TGTGCCACCAGCATAACACCGGGACAAAGCTCTGGGGCCAACGTCCTGACTTTC
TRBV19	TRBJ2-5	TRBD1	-	CASSIRDRGETQYF	TGTGCCAGTAGTATACGCGACAGGGGAGAGACCCAGTACTTC
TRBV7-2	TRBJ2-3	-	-	CASNPIVGGRADTQYF	TGTGCCAGCAACCCGATCGTCGGGGGGCGGGCAGATACGCAGTATTTT
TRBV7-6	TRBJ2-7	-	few	CASSPRGYYEQYF	TGTGCCAGCAGCCCCAGGGGTTACTACGAGCAGTACTTC
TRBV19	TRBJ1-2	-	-	CASSIEPLPNYGYTF	TGTGCCAGTAGTATAGAACCACTACCGAACTATGGCTACACCTTC
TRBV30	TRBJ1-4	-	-	CAWSSGVDEKLFF	TGTGCCTGGAGTTCCGGGGTCGACGAAAAACTGTTTTTT
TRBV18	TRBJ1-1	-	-	CASSPTGTYTEAFF	TGTGCCAGCTCACCAACAGGCACCTACACTGAAGCTTTCTTT
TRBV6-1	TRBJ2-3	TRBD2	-	CASSPSGGSTDTQYF	TGTGCCAGCAGCCCTAGCGGAGGGAGCACAGATACGCAGTATTTT
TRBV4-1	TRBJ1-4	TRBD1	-	CASSRTSDRGLNEKLFF	TGCGCCAGCAGCCGGACCTCTGACAGGGGGCTTAATGAAAAACTGTTTTTT
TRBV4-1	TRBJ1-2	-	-	CASSQATANYGYTF	TGCGCCAGCAGCCAAGCAACAGCTAACTATGGCTACACCTTC
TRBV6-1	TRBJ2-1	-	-	CASSLGGEQFF	TGTGCCAGCAGCCTTGGCGGTGAGCAGTTCTTC
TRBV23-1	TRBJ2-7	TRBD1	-	CASSHRGQGACEQYF	TGCGCCAGCAGTCACCGAGGACAGGGGGCTTGTGAGCAGTACTTC
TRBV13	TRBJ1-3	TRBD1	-	CASSFQGQGGSGNTIYF	TGTGCCAGCAGCTTTCAGGGACAGGGCGGGTCTGGAAACACCATATATTTT
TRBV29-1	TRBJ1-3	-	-	CSALQTTSGNTIYF	TGCAGCGCTCTACAGACAACCTCTGGAAACACCATATATTTT
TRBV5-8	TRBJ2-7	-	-	CASSSHGLYEQYF	TGTGCCAGCAGCTCCCACGGACTGTACGAGCAGTACTTC
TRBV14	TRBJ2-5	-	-	CASSQDMNRLGGETQYF	TGTGCCAGCAGCCAAGATATGAACAGGTTGGGAGGTGAGACCCAGTACTTC
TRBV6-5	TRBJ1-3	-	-	CASSYVGASGNTIYF	TGTGCCAGCAGCTACGTTGGAGCCTCTGGAAACACCATATATTTT
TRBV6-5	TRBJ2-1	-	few	CASSYSRTPLNEQFF	TGTGCCAGCAGTTACTCGAGAACGCCTCTGAATGAGCAGTTCTTC
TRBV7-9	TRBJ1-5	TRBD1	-	CASSLGGDREHF	TGTGCCAGCAGCTTGGGGGGGGACAGGGAGCATTTT
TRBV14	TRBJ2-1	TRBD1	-	CASSQGQGANNEQFF	TGTGCCAGCAGCCAAGGACAGGGGGCTAACAATGAGCAGTTCTTC
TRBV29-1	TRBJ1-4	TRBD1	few	CSAGGQGRLIEKLFF	TGCAGCGCTGGCGGACAGGGGCGGCTGATTGAAAAACTGTTTTTT
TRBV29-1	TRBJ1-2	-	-	CSVYTTDNYGYTF	TGCAGCGTCTACACGACAGATAACTATGGCTACACCTTC
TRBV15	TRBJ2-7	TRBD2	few	CATSRGISGRYFSCEQYF	TGTGCCACCAGCAGAGGTATTAGCGGGAGGTATTTCTCTTGCGAGCAGTACTTC
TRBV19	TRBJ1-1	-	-	CASSRETGEPRTEAFF	TGTGCCAGTAGCCGTGAGACAGGCGAACCGAGGACTGAAGCTTTCTTT
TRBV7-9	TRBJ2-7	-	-	CASSYRVYEQYF	TGTGCCAGCAGCTACAGGGTCTACGAGCAGTACTTC
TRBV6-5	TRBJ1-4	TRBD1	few	CASSSFRGWQEKLFF	TGTGCCAGCAGTTCATTCAGGGGGTGGCAGGAAAAACTGTTTTTT
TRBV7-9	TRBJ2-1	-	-	CASSLEGTHNEQFF	TGTGCCAGCAGTCTAGAGGGCACCCACAATGAGCAGTTCTTC
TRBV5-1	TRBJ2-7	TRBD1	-	CASSMQAGGATYEQYF	TGCGCCAGCAGCATGCAGGCAGGGGGCGCCACCTACGAGCAGTACTTC
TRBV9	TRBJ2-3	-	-	CASSVGATDTQYF	TGTGCCAGCAGCGTAGGCGCGACAGATACGCAGTATTTT
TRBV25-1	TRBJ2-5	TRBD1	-	CASSGRTGDETQYF	TGTGCCAGCAGTGGGCGGACAGGGGACGAGACCCAGTACTTC